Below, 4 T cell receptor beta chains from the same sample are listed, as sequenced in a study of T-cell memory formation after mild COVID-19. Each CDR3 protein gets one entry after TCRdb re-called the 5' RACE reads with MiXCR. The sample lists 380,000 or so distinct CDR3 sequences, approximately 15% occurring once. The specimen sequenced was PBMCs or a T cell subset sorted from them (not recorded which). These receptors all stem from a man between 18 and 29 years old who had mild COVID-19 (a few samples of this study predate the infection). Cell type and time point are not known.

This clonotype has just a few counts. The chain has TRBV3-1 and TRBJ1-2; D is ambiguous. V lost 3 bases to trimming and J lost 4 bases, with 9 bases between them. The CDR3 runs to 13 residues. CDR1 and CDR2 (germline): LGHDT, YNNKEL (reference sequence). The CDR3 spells CASSQSGGYGYTF. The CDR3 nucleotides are TGTGCCAGCAGCCAGAGCGGTGGCTATGGCTACACCTTC.

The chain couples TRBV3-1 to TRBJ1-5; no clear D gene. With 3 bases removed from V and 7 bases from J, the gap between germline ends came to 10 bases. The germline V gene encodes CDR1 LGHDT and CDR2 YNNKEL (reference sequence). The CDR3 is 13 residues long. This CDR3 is CASSQTWSQPQHF. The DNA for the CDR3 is TGTGCCAGCAGCCAGACTTGGTCGCAGCCCCAGCATTTT. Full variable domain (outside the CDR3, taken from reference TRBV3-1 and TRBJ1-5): DTAVSQTPKYLVTQMGNDKSIKCEQNLGHDTMYWYKQDSKKFLKIMFSYNNKELIINETVPNRFSPKSPDKAHLNLHINSLELGDSAVYFCASSQTWSQPQHFGDGTRLSIL.

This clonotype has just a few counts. The CDR3 reads CAGADSDRDWSYNEQFF. CDR3 coding DNA: TGTGCCGGCGCTGACTCGGACAGGGATTGGTCCTACAATGAGCAGTTCTTC. The V and J genes are TRBV7-9 and TRBJ2-1; TRBD1 aligns across 8 bases. CDR3 size: 17 residues. Germline loops: CDR1 SEHNR, CDR2 FQNEAQ (reference sequence). Trimming at V came to 11 bases and at J to 1 base, leaving 16 bases not matched to a gene. The whole variable domain, remainder taken from reference TRBV7-9 and TRBJ2-1, is DTGVSQNPRHKITKRGQNVTFRCDPISEHNRLYWYRQTLGQGPEFLTYFQNEAQLEKSRLLSDRFSAERPKGSFSTLEIQRTEQGDSAMYLCAGADSDRDWSYNEQFFGPGTRLTVL.

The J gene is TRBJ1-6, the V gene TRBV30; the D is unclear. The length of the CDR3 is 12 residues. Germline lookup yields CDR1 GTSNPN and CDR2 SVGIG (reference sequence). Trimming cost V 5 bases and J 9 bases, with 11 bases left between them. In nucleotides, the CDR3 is TGTGCCTGGGCCTTTTTCCCTTCACCCCTCCACTTT. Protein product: CAWAFFPSPLHF.